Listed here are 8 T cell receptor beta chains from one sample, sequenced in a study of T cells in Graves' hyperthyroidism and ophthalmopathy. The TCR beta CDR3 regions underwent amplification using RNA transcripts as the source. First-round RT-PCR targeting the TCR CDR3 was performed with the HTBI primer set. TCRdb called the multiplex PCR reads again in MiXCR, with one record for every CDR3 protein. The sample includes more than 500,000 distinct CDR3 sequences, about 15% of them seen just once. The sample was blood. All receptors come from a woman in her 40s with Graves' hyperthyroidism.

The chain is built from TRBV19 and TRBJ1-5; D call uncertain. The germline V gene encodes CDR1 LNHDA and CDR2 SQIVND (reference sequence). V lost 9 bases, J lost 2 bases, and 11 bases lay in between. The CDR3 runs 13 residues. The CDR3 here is CASAEFGNQPQHF. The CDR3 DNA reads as TGTGCCAGCGCGGAATTTGGCAATCAGCCCCAGCATTTT.

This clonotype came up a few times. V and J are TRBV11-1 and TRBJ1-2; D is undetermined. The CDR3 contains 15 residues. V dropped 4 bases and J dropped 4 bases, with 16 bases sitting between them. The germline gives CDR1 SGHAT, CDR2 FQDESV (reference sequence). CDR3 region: CASSSIGEGLYGYTF. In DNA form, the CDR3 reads TGTGCCAGCAGCTCCATCGGGGAAGGCCTCTATGGCTACACCTTC.

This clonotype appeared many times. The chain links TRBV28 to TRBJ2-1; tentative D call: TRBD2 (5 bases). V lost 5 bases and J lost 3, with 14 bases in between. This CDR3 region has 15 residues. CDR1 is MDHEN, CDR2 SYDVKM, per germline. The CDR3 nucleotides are TGTGCCAGCAGTGACGGGAAACTAAACTACAATGAGCAGTTCTTC. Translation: CASSDGKLNYNEQFF.

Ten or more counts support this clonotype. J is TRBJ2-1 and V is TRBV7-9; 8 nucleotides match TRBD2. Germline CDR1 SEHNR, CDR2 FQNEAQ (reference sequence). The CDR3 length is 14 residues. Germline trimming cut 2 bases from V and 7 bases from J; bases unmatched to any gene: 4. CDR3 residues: CASSLSASGNEQFF. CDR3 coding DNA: TGTGCCAGCAGCTTAAGTGCTAGCGGGAATGAGCAGTTCTTC.

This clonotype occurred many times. The DNA for the CDR3 is TGTGCCAGCAGTTCAAATACAGGGAGGACCGGGGAGCTGTTTTTT. Protein: CASSSNTGRTGELFF. This chain connects TRBV28 to TRBJ2-2; D tentatively reads TRBD1 or TRBD2 (6 bases each). Trimming took off 4 bases at V and 5 bases at J, with 14 bases between the two ends. The germline V gene encodes CDR1 MDHEN and CDR2 SYDVKM. The CDR3 totals 15 residues. The full variable domain, with the rest looked up from reference TRBV28 and TRBJ2-2, is DVKVTQSSRYLVKRTGEKVFLECVQDMDHENMFWYRQDPGLGLRLIYFSYDVKMKEKGDIPEGYSVSREKKERFSLILESASTNQTSMYLCASSSNTGRTGELFFGEGSRLTVL.

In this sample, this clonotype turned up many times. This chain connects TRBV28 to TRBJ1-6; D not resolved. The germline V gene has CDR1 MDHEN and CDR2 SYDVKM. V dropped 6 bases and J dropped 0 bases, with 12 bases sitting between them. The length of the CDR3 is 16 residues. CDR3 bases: TGTGCCAGCAGAGAAGGATCGAGCTCCTATAATTCACCCCTCCACTTT. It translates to CASREGSSSYNSPLHF.

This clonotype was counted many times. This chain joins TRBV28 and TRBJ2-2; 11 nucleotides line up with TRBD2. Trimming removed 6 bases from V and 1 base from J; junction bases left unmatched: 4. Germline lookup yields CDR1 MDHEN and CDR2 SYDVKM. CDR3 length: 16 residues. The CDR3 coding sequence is TGTGCCAGCAGACTCACTAGCGGGAGGAACACCGGGGAGCTGTTTTTT. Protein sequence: CASRLTSGRNTGELFF.

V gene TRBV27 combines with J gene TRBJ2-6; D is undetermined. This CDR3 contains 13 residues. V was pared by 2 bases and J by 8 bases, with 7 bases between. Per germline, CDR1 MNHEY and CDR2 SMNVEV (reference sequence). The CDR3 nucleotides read TGTGCCAGCAGTTTAGGCAGTCCCAACGTCCTGACTTTC. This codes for CASSLGSPNVLTF.